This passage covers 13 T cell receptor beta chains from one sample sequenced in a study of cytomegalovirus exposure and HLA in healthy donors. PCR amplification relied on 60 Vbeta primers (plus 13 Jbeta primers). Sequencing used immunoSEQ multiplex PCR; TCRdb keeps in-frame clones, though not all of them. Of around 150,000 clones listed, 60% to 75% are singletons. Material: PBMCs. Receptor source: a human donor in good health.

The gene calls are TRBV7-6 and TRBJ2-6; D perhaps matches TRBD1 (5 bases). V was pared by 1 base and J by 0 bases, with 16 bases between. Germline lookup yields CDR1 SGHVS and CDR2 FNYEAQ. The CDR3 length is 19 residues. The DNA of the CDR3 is TGTGCCAGCAGCTTAGGTTTGGGCCAGGGCGACTCTGGGGCCAACGTCCTGACTTTC. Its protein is CASSLGLGQGDSGANVLTF. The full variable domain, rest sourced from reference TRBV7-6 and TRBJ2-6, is GAGVSQSPRYKVTKRGQDVALRCDPISGHVSLYWYRQALGQGPEFLTYFNYEAQQDKSGLPNDRFSAERPEGSISTLTIQRTEQRDSAMYRCASSLGLGQGDSGANVLTFGAGSRLTVL.

CDR3 nucleotides: TGTGCCAGCAGTTACGGGACAGGATCGACCTACGAGCAGTACTTC. It yields the protein CASSYGTGSTYEQYF. The chain links TRBV6-5 to TRBJ2-7, with 8 bases matching TRBD1. Trimming cost V 2 bases and J 2 bases; bases outside gene matches: 5. Germline CDR1 and CDR2: MNHEY and SVGAGI. CDR3 length: 15 residues.

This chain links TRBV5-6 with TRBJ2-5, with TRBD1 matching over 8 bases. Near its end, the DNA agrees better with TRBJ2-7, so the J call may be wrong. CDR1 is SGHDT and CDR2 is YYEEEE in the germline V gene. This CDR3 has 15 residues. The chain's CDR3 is CASSFGQGPAYEQYF. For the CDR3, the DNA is TGTGCCAGCAGCTTCGGACAGGGTCCTGCCTACGAGCAGTACTTC.

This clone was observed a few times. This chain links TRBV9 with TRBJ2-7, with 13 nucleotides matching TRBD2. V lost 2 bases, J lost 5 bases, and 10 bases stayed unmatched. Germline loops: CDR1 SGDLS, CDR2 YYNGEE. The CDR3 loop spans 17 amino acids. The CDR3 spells CASSVGPRLAGGNEQYF. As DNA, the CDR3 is TGTGCCAGCAGCGTGGGCCCGAGACTAGCGGGAGGAAACGAGCAGTACTTC.

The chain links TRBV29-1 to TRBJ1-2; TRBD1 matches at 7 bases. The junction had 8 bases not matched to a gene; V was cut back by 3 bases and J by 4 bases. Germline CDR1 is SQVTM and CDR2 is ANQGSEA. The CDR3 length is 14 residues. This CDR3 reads CSVETGQGAYGYTF. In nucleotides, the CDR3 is TGCAGCGTTGAGACAGGGCAGGGCGCCTATGGCTACACCTTC.

CDR3 in DNA: TGTGCCAGCAGCTTCGGGTACGAGCAGTACTTC. Translation gives CASSFGYEQYF. The rearrangement links TRBV5-6 to TRBJ2-7; D uncertain. The CDR3 sequence is 11 residues long. Germline assignment: CDR1 SGHDT and CDR2 YYEEEE. Trimming took 2 bases from V and 4 from J, leaving 4 bases between them.

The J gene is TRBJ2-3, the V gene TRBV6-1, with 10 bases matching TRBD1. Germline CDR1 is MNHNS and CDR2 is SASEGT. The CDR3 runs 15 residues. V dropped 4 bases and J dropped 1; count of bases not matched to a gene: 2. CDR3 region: CASSGTGGGTDTQYF. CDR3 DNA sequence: TGTGCCAGCAGTGGGACAGGGGGTGGCACAGATACGCAGTATTTT.

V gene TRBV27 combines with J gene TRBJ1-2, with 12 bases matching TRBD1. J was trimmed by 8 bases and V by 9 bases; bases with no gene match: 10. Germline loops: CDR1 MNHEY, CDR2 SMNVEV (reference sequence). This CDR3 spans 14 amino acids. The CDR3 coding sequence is TGTGCCAGAGTCGGGACAGGGGGCGCTGGGGGCTACACCTTC. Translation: CARVGTGGAGGYTF.

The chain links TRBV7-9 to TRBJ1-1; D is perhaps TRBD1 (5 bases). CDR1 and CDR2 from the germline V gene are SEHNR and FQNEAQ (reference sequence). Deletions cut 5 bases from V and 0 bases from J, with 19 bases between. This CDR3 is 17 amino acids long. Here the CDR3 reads CASSRVRGRPMNTEAFF. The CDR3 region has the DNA TGTGCCAGCAGCCGTGTACGGGGGAGGCCGATGAACACTGAAGCTTTCTTT.

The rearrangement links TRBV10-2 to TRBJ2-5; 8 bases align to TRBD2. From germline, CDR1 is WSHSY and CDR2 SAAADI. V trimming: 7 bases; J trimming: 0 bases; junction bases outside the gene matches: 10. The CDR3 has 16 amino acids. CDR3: CASKGLSGTDQETQYF. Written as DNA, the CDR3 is TGCGCCAGCAAAGGTCTTAGCGGGACCGACCAAGAGACCCAGTACTTC.

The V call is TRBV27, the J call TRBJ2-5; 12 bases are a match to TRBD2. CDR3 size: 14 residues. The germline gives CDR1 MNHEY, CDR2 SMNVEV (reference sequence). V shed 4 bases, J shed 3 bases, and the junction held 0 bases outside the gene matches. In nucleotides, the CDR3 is TGTGCCAGCAGTTGGACTAGCGGGAAAGAGACCCAGTACTTC. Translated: CASSWTSGKETQYF.

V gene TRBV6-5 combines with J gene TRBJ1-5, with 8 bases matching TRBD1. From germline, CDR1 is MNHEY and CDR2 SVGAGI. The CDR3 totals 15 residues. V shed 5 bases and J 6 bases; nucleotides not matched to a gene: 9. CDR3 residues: CASSPRTGRAQPQHF. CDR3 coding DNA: TGTGCCAGCAGTCCCCGGACAGGGAGGGCTCAGCCCCAGCATTTT.

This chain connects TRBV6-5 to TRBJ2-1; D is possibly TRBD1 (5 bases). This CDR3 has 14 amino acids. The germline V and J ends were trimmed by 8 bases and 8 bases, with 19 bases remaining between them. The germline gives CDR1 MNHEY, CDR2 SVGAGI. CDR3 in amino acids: CASPPRAKTDEQFF. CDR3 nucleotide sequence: TGTGCCAGCCCCCCCAGGGCGAAGACGGATGAGCAGTTCTTC.